The 18 T cell receptor beta chains given below trace back to one sample, sequenced in a study of metastatic and nonmetastatic thyroid tumors. TCRdb reanalyzed the PCR reads with MiXCR. This table holds under 4,500 clones, approximately 40% found once. Among the patients, none had received any treatment before thyroid surgery. The sequencing sample was made of tumor tissue. The receptors were gathered from a male donor with papillary thyroid cancer or a benign thyroid nodule (not recorded which). Some clones in this sample may be carry-over from other donors' samples.

This clone was counted a few times. The chain combines TRBV12-3 or TRBV12-4 with TRBJ1-2; no definite D call. Trimming shortened V by 6 bases and J by 4 bases, and 6 bases separated the two germline ends. This CDR3 spans 11 amino acids. CDR3 protein: CASRGFYGYTF. CDR3 nucleotide sequence: TGTGCCAGCAGGGGCTTCTATGGCTACACCTTC.

This clone counts as medium-sized (0.01 to 0.1%). The chain recombines TRBV5-6 with TRBJ1-2; D is uncertain. Germline-derived CDR1 and CDR2 are SGHDT and YYEEEE. The CDR3 loop spans 15 amino acids. V lost 0 bases and J 4 bases, leaving 13 bases between the germline ends. CDR3 residues: CASSLARKPFYGYTF. CDR3 DNA sequence: TGTGCCAGCAGCTTGGCGAGGAAACCATTCTATGGCTACACCTTC.

This chain uses TRBV15 with TRBJ2-7; D may be TRBD1 or TRBD2 (5 bases each). This CDR3 contains 15 residues. CDR1 and CDR2 (germline): LNHNV, YYDKDF (reference sequence). V was cut by 4 bases and J by 2 bases, with 15 bases left in between. The CDR3 DNA sequence: TGTGCCACCAGCACCCGGGTCGGGGCGGCCTACGAGCAGTACTTC. Protein product: CATSTRVGAAYEQYF. Full variable domain (rest looked up from reference TRBV15 and TRBJ2-7): DAMVIQNPRYQVTQFGKPVTLSCSQTLNHNVMYWYQQKSSQAPKLLFHYYDKDFNNEADTPDNFQSRRPNTSFCFLDIRSPGLGDTAMYLCATSTRVGAAYEQYFGPGTRLTVT.

This clone has a handful of counts. The chain combines TRBV2 with TRBJ1-6, with 9 nucleotides matching TRBD1. The CDR3 length is 14 residues. V dropped 6 bases and J dropped 8; count of bases not matched to a gene: 5. Germline V lookup: CDR1 SNHLY, CDR2 FYNNEI. This CDR3 reads CASRDGTGYSPLHF. In nucleotides, the CDR3 is TGTGCCAGCAGGGACGGGACAGGGTATTCACCCCTCCACTTT.

The V call is TRBV28, the J call TRBJ1-5, with 10 bases lining up with TRBD1. CDR1 MDHEN and CDR2 SYDVKM come from the germline V gene. CDR3 size: 16 residues. V lost 2 bases and J lost 2; bases outside the gene matches: 3. CDR3 DNA sequence: TGTGCCAGCAGTTTACTCGGGACAGGGGGCAATCAGCCCCAGCATTTT. This codes for CASSLLGTGGNQPQHF.

The V call is TRBV11-2, the J call TRBJ2-1; the match to TRBD2 covers 11 bases. This CDR3 has 15 residues. CDR1 and CDR2 from the germline V gene are SGHAT and FQNNGV. Losses at the gene ends were 5 bases for V and 3 bases for J; bases not matched to a gene: 3. The DNA of the CDR3 is TGTGCCAGCAGCCCGACTAGCGGGGACTACAATGAGCAGTTCTTC. It yields the protein CASSPTSGDYNEQFF.

The table lists this clone with a few counts. The chain links TRBV2 to TRBJ1-2; the match to TRBD1 covers 9 bases. CDR1 SNHLY and CDR2 FYNNEI come from the germline V gene. V gave up 4 bases and J gave up 3 bases; unmatched junction bases: 3. There are 14 residues in the CDR3. CDR3 residues: CASSGQGVYYGYTF. The CDR3 coding sequence is TGTGCCAGCAGTGGACAGGGGGTTTACTATGGCTACACCTTC.

On this clone itself: Mismatch with germline at one junction end may stem from a read error. The rearrangement joins TRBV2 to TRBJ2-6; D possibly corresponds to TRBD1 (5 bases). This CDR3 region has 13 residues. CDR1 is SNHLY and CDR2 is FYNNEI in the germline V gene. CDR3 sequence: CASGLSGANVLAF. The CDR3 DNA follows: TGTGCCAGCGGTCTCTCTGGGGCCAACGTCCTGGCTTTC.

DNA of the CDR3: TGCGCCAGCAGCCAAGATACCAAGAACACTGAAGCTTTCTTT. Its protein is CASSQDTKNTEAFF. The chain has TRBV4-1 and TRBJ1-1; no firm D call. V lost 0 bases, J lost 1 base, and 6 bases lay in between. Germline assignment: CDR1 MGHRA and CDR2 YSYEKL. This CDR3 contains 14 residues.

This clone ranks as hyperexpanded. The chain joins TRBV6-1 to TRBJ1-2, with 9 positions matching TRBD1. The CDR3 consists of 15 residues. From germline, CDR1 is MNHNS and CDR2 SASEGT. V was clipped by 5 bases and J by 2 bases; unmatched bases: 6. The CDR3 DNA reads as TGTGCCAGCAGTCGGGGGACAGGGTACAACTATGGCTACACCTTC. It translates to CASSRGTGYNYGYTF.

This clone came up many times. The V gene is TRBV6-2 or TRBV6-3, the J gene TRBJ2-7; D is ambiguous. This CDR3 is 14 amino acids long. In germline, CDR1 is MNHEY, CDR2 SVGEGT. V was clipped by 1 base and J by 5 bases, with 12 bases between them. The CDR3 DNA is TGTGCCAGCAGTTACTTTGGGTGGAAGGACGAGCAGTACTTC. Translated, it gives CASSYFGWKDEQYF.

The chain carries TRBV5-1 and TRBJ1-4, with a weak D call TRBD1 (6 bases). CDR1 is SGHRS and CDR2 is YFSETQ in the germline V gene. V gave up 3 bases and J gave up 0 bases, with 6 bases separating them. CDR3 length: 14 amino acids. CDR3 region: CASSWTATNEKLFF. Written as DNA, the CDR3 is TGCGCCAGCAGCTGGACAGCAACTAATGAAAAACTGTTTTTT.

This clone is judged hyperexpanded. The genes are TRBV6-5 and TRBJ2-6; TRBD1 aligns across 7 bases. The CDR3 sequence is 18 residues long. The germline gives CDR1 MNHEY, CDR2 SVGAGI. V lost 6 bases to trimming and J lost 4 bases; unmatched junction nucleotides: 15. The CDR3 region has the DNA TGTGCCAGCAGGGCAGAGGGGGCCCTTTTAGCCGGGGCCAACGTCCTGACTTTC. Translation: CASRAEGALLAGANVLTF.

The V and J genes are TRBV20-1 and TRBJ1-5; maybe TRBD1 (6 bases). The CDR3 has 15 residues. Trimming left V 6 bases short and J 3 bases short, with 18 bases between. CDR1 is DFQATT, CDR2 SNEGSKA, per germline (reference sequence). The DNA of the CDR3 is TGCAGTGCCACCGGCGGGGGGGCCCTCAATCAGCCCCAGCATTTT. Its translation is CSATGGGALNQPQHF.

In this sample, this clone turned up a few times. This sequence joins TRBV24-1 and TRBJ1-2; D unclear. The CDR3 covers 11 residues. Per germline, CDR1 KGHDR and CDR2 SFDVKD. V was clipped by 4 bases and J by 7 bases, with 6 bases between them. The CDR3: CATSEEGGYTF. Here the CDR3 DNA reads TGTGCCACCAGTGAAGAGGGTGGCTACACCTTC.

The chain couples TRBV7-8 to TRBJ2-7; possibly TRBD2 for D (5 bases). The CDR3 runs 16 residues. Per the germline V gene, CDR1 is SGHVS and CDR2 is FQNEAQ. Trimming pared 7 bases from V and 1 base from J, leaving 20 bases between. The CDR3, as DNA: TGTGCCAGCATCCCTACTAGTACGATAACTTCCTACGAGCAGTACTTC. Its translation: CASIPTSTITSYEQYF. Using reference TRBV7-8 and TRBJ2-7 for the parts outside the CDR3, the full variable domain is GAGVSQSPRYKVAKRGQDVALRCDPISGHVSLFWYQQALGQGPEFLTYFQNEAQLDKSGLPSDRFFAERPEGSVSTLKIQRTQQEDSAVYLCASIPTSTITSYEQYFGPGTRLTVT.

J is TRBJ2-7 and V is TRBV27; a possible D gene is TRBD2 (5 bases). Trimming stripped 6 bases from V and 4 bases from J, with 13 bases between. This CDR3 is built from 13 residues. The V gene's germline CDR1 is MNHEY and CDR2 SMNVEV (reference sequence). The CDR3 sequence is CASRSRETYEQYF. The CDR3 DNA reads TGTGCCAGCAGATCTCGGGAAACTTACGAGCAGTACTTC.

The chain combines TRBV4-2 with TRBJ1-4; D perhaps matches TRBD1 (5 bases). The V and J ends lost 3 bases and 12 bases respectively, with 8 bases between them. CDR1 is LGHNA, CDR2 YNFKEQ, per germline. This CDR3 spans 11 amino acids. In nucleotides, the CDR3 is TGTGCCAGCAGCCAGGGACCGGAACTGTTTTTT. This translates into CASSQGPELFF.